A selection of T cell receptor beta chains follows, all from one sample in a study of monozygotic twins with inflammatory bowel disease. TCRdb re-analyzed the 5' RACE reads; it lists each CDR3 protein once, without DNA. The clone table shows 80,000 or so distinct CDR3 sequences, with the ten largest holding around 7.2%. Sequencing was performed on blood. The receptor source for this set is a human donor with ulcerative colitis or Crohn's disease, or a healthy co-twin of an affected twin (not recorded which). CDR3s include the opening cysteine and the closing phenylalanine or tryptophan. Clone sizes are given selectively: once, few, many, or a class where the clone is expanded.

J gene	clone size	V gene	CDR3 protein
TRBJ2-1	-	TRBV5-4	CASSSGGLSYNEQFF
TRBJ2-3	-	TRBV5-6	CASSRGDTQYF
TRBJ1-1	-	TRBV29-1	CSESGLMNTEAFF
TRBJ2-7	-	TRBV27	CASSFYSRTGVTYEQYF
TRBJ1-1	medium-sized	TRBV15	CATSTLIGLRGEAFF
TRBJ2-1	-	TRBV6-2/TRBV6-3	CASSSPGRGGYNEQFF
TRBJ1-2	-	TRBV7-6	CASSSTTDPLYGYTF
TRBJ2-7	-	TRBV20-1	CSAAKRRRSYEQYF
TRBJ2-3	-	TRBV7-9	CASRSTPGLGLTDTQYF
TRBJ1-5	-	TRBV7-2	CASSSSGPTSYQPQHF
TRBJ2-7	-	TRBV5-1	CASSLGHPRVIGRTGDEQYF
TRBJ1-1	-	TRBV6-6	CASSYSGGFTEAFF
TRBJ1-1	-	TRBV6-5	CASSYGGSMNTEAFF
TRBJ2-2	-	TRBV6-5	CASSYLKTRELFF
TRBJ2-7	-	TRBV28	CASSLGQGSNERYF
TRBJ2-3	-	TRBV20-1	CSASWGGTDTQYF
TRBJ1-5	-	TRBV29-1	CSVAGQGNNQPQHF
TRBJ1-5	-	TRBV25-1	CASSPVGGSNNQPQHF
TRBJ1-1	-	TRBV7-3	CASSPGGRNTEAFF
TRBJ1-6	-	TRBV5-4	CASSLGSGLRSANSPLHF
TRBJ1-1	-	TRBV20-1	CSATRVTEAFF
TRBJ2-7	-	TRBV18	CASSNGAVEQYF
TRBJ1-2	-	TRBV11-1	CASSFLTSLAGTVANYGYTF
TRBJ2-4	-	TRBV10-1	CASSPRDVQYF
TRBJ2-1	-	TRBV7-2	CASSSKRGNEQFF
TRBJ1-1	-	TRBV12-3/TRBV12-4	CASNIMDRGYTEAFF
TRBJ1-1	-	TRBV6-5	CASSYVSGGPEAFF
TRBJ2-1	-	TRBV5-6	CASSGVGRTRLNEQFF
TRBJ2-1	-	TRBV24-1	CATSDLTSRNEQFF
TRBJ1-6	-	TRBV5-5	CASSSRESPLHF
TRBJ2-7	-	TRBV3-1	CASSQGSVYEQYF
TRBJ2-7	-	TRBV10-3	CAISEGRDEQYF
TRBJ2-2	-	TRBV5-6	CASSLWGSYTGELFF
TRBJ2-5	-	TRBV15	CATSRDRSRGETQYF
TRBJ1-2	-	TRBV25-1	CASPPPRQGNYGYTF
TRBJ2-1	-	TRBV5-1	CASSLGTGARNEQFF
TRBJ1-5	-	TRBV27	CASSFKQYQPQHF
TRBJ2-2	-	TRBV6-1	CASSLAGGSTGELFF
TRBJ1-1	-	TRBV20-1	CSATDLRDTEAFF
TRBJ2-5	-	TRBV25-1	CAGSDYQRQETQYF
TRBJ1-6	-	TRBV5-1	CASSTYRGLNNSPLHF
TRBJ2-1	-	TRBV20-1	CSASQYNEQFF
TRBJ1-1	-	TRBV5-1	CASSPVPGGRGTEAFF